This TCR beta chain was obtained from a study of CD8+ T cells in alopecia areata. The CDR3 spans 16 residues. CDR1 GTSNPN and CDR2 SVGIG come from the germline V gene (reference sequence). With 1 base removed from V and 2 bases from J, the gap between germline ends came to 16 bases. Sorting of PBMCs yielded the CD4+ and CD8+ T cells. Reverse transcription of extracted RNA yielded cDNA, which provided the sequencing template. The data were produced by immunoSEQ multiplex PCR, yet TCRdb's version contains in-frame clones alone and is incomplete. The repertoire includes roughly 100,000 clones, roughly 50% of them detected once, and 8.8% sits in the top ten.

This chain joins TRBV30 and TRBJ2-3; TRBD2 might be the D (6 bases). This clonotype was sampled from a human donor in good health. The sequencing sample was made of CD4+ T cells sorted from blood. The chain's CDR3 is CAWSDPGLYPTDTQYF. The CDR3 nucleotides read TGTGCCTGGAGTGACCCGGGACTCTACCCCACAGATACGCAGTATTTT. Full variable domain (outside the CDR3, taken from reference TRBV30 and TRBJ2-3): SQTIHQWPATLVQPVGSPLSLECTVEGTSNPNLYWYRQAAGRGLQLLFYSVGIGQISSEVPQNLSASRPQDRQFILSSKKLLLSDSGFYLCAWSDPGLYPTDTQYFGPGTRLTVL.